The T cell receptor (beta chain) described here comes from a study of OX40 agonist ivuxolimab in advanced cancers. The overall study: Ivuxolimab was administered intravenously to patients at 0.01 to 10 mg/kg every 2 weeks. Eligibility rules accepted prior anti-PD-1, anti-PD-L1 or anti-CTLA-4 therapy, and roughly 40% had some. Partial responses were observed in three patients, of whom one had hepatocellular carcinoma and two had cutaneous melanoma.

Some clones are missing from TCRdb's copy, which holds only in-frame ones; the method was immunoSEQ multiplex PCR. The sample has about 86,000 clones, around 90% seen once. Baseline was the first blood sampling point, followed by cycle 4 day 1 and cycle 7 day 1. This receptor was identified in an adult with an advanced solid tumor such as melanoma, head and neck, liver or kidney cancer. The sample was CD4+ or CD8+ T cells sorted from blood, taken in a trial of the OX40 agonist ivuxolimab.

The CDR3 DNA sequence: TGTGCCAGCAGTGAAAGTTTCGTTCTGGGTGGCGAGCAGTACTTC. Amino acid sequence: CASSESFVLGGEQYF. This sequence joins TRBV6-1 and TRBJ2-7; D remains ambiguous. The length of the CDR3 is 15 residues. The germline V gene encodes CDR1 MNHNS and CDR2 SASEGT. V lost 2 bases and J 6 bases, leaving 17 bases between the germline ends.